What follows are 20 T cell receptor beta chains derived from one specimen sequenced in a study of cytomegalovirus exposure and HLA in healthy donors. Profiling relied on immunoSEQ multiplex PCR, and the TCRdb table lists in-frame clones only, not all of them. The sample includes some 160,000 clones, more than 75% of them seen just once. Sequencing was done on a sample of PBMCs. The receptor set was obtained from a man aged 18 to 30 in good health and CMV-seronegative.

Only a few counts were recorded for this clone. This CDR3 reads CASSLVAGGYNEQFF. Here the CDR3 DNA reads TGTGCCAGCAGCTTAGTGGCAGGGGGCTACAATGAGCAGTTCTTC. The gene calls are TRBV7-9 and TRBJ2-1; 7 nucleotides align to TRBD1. The J segment lost 3 bases and the V segment lost 1 base, leaving 3 bases of the junction unmatched. This CDR3 spans 15 amino acids. CDR1 and CDR2 (germline): SEHNR, FQNEAQ (reference sequence).

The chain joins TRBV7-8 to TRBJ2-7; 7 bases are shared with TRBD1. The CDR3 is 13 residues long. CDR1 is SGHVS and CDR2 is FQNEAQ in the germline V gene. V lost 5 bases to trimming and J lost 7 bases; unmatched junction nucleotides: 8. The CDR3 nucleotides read TGTGCCAGCAGCCGGGACAGCCATTGGGAGCAGTACGTC. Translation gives CASSRDSHWEQYV.

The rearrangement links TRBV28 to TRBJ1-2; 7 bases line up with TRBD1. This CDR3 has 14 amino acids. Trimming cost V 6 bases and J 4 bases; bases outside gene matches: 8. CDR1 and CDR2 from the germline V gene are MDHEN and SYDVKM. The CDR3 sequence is CASSRGQAAYGYTF. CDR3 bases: TGTGCCAGCAGCCGCGGACAGGCGGCCTATGGCTACACCTTC.

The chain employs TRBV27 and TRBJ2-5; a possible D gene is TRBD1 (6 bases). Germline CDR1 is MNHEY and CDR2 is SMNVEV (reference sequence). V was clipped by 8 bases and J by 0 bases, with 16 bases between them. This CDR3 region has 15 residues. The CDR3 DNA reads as TGTGCCAGCGCACACCAAACAGGGTACCAAGAGACCCAGTACTTC. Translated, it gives CASAHQTGYQETQYF.

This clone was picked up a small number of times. The CDR3 is CASSYLSENNEQFF. CDR3 coding DNA: TGTGCCAGCAGCTACCTTAGCGAAAACAATGAGCAGTTCTTC. V gene TRBV5-6 combines with J gene TRBJ2-1; D is perhaps TRBD2 (5 bases). The germline CDR1 and CDR2 sequences are SGHDT and YYEEEE. Trimming took 3 bases from V and 5 from J, leaving 12 bases between them. The CDR3 length is 14 residues.

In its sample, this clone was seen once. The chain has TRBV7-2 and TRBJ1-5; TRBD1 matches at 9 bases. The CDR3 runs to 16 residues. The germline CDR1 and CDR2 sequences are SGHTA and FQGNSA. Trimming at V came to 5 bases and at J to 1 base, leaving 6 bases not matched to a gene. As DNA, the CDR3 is TGTGCCAGCAGCCCCGGGACAGGGAGAAGCAATCAGCCCCAGCATTTT. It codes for CASSPGTGRSNQPQHF.

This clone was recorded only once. CDR3 sequence (DNA): TGCGCCAGCAGCTTGGGAATAGGCTTAAAACAGCAGGCCTACGAGCAGTACTTC. The encoded protein is CASSLGIGLKQQAYEQYF. This chain uses TRBV5-1 with TRBJ2-7; D is ambiguous. Trimming cost V 0 bases and J 2 bases, with 21 bases left between them. The CDR3 has 18 residues. Germline CDR1 reads SGHRS; CDR2 reads YFSETQ.

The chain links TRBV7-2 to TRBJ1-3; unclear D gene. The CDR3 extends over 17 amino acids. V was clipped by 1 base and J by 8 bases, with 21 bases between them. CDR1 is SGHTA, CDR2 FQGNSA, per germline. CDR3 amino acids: CASSLGPPHGLADTIYF. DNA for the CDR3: TGTGCCAGCAGCTTAGGGCCCCCACACGGATTGGCGGACACCATATATTTT.

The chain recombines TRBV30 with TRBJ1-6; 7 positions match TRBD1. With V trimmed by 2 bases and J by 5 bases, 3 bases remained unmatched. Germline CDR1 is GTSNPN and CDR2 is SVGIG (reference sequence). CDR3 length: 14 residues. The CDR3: CAWSLGGNNSPLHF. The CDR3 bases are TGTGCCTGGAGTTTAGGGGGCAATAATTCACCCCTCCACTTT.

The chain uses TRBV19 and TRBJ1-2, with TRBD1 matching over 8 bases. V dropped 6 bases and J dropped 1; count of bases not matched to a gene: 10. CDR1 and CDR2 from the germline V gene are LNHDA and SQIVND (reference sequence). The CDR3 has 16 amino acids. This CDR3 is CASSRTGKGHNYGYTF. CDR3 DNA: TGTGCCAGTAGCAGGACAGGGAAGGGCCATAACTATGGCTACACCTTC.

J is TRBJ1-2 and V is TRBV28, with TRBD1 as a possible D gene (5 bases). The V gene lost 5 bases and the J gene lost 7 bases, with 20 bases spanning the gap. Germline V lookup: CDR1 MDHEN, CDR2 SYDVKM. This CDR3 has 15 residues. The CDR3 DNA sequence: TGTGCCAGCAGTCCCCATTCGGGGGAGTTTCGTGGCTACACCTTC. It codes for CASSPHSGEFRGYTF.

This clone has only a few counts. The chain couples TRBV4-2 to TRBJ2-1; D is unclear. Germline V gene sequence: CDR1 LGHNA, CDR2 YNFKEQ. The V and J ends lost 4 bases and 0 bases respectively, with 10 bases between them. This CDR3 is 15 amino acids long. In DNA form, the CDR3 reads TGTGCCAGCAGCCCCGCGGCAAGCTCCTACAATGAGCAGTTCTTC. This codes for CASSPAASSYNEQFF.

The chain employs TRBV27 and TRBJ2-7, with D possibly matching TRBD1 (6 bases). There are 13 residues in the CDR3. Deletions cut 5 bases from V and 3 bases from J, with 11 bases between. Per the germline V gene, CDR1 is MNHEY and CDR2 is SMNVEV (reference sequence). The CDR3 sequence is CASSPTGIYEQYV. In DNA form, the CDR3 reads TGTGCCAGCAGTCCCACAGGGATCTACGAGCAGTACGTC.

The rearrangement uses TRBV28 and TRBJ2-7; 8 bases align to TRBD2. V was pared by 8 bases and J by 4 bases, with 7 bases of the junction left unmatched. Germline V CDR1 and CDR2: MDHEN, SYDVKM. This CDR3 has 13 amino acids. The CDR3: CASGRTSSYEQYF. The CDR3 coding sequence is TGTGCCAGCGGGAGGACTAGCAGTTACGAGCAGTACTTC.

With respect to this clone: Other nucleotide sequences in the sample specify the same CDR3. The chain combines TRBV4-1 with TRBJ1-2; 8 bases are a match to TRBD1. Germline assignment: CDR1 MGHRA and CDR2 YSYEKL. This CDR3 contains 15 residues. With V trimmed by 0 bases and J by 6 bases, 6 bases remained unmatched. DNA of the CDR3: TGCGCCAGCAGCCAAGATGGCCAGGGGGCAGATGGCTACACCTTC. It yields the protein CASSQDGQGADGYTF.

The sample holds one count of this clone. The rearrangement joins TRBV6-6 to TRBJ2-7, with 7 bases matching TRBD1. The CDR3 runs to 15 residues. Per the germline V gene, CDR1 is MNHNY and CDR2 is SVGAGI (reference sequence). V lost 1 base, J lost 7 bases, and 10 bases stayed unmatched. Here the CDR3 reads CASSYLTGFRGEQYF. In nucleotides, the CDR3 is TGTGCCAGCAGTTACTTGACAGGGTTTCGAGGGGAGCAGTACTTC.

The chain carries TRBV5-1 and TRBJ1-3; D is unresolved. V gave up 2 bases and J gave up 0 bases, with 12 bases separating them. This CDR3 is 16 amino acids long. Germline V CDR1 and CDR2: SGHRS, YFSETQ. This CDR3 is CASSFAASNSGNTIYF. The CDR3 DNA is TGCGCCAGCAGCTTTGCGGCATCCAACTCTGGAAACACCATATATTTT.

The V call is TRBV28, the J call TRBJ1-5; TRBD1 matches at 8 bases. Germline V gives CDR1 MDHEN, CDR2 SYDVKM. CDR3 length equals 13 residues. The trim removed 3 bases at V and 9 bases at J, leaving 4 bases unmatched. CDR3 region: CASSLDRVRPQHF. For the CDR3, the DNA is TGTGCCAGCAGTTTGGACAGGGTACGGCCCCAGCATTTT. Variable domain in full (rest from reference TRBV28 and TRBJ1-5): DVKVTQSSRYLVKRTGEKVFLECVQDMDHENMFWYRQDPGLGLRLIYFSYDVKMKEKGDIPEGYSVSREKKERFSLILESASTNQTSMYLCASSLDRVRPQHFGDGTRLSIL.

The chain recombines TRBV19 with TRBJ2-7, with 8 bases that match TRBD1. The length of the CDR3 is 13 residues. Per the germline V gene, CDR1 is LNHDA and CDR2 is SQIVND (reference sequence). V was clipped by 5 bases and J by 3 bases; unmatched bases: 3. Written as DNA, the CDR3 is TGTGCCAGTAGTGGGGGACAGGTCTACGAGCAGTACTTC. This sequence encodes CASSGGQVYEQYF.

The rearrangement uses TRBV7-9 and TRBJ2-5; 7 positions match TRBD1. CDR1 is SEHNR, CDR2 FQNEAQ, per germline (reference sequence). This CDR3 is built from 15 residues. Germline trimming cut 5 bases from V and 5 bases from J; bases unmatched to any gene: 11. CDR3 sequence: CASSPDRQGGETQYF. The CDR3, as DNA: TGTGCCAGCAGCCCCGATCGACAGGGTGGCGAGACCCAGTACTTC.